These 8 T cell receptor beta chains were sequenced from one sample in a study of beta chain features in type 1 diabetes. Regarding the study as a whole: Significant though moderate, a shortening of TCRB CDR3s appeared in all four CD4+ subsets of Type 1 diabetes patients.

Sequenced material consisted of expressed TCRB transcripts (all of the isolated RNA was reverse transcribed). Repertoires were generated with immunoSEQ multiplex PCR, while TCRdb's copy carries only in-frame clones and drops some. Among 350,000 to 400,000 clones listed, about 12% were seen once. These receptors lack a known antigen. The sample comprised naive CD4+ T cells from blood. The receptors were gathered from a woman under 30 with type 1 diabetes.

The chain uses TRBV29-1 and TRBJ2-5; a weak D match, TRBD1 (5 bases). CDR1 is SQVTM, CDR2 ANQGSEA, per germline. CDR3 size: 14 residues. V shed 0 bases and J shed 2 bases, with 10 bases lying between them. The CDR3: CSVEEVAGQETQYF. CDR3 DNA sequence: TGCAGCGTTGAAGAGGTGGCAGGGCAAGAGACCCAGTACTTC.

The CDR3, as DNA: TGTGCCTGGAGTACCACAGGGGCCGGCGAGCAGTACTTC. This encodes CAWSTTGAGEQYF. The rearrangement joins TRBV30 to TRBJ2-7, with 7 bases that match TRBD1. The trim removed 2 bases at V and 6 bases at J, leaving 7 bases unmatched. The CDR3 totals 13 residues. Germline assignment: CDR1 GTSNPN and CDR2 SVGIG (reference sequence).

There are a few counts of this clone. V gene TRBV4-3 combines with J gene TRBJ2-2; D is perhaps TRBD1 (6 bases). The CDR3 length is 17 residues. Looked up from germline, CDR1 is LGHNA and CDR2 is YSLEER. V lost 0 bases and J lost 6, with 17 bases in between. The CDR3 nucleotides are TGCGCCAGCAGCCAAGATTGGGGGCCTATTGGGGCCGGGGAGCTGTTTTTT. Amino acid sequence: CASSQDWGPIGAGELFF.

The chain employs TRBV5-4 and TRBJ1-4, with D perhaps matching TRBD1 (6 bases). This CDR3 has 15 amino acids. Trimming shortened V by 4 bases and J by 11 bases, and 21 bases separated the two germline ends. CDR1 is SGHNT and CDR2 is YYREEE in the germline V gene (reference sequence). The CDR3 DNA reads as TGTGCCAGCAGCATAGGGGGGGCCACCTTGGAGAAACTGTTTTTT. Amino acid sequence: CASSIGGATLEKLFF.

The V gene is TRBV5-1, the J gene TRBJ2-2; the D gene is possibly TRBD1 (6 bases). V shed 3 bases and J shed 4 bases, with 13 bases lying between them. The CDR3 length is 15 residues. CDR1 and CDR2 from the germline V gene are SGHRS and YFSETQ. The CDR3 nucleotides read TGCGCCAGCAGCTCGCGCTCACAGGGCACCGGGGAGCTGTTTTTT. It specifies CASSSRSQGTGELFF.

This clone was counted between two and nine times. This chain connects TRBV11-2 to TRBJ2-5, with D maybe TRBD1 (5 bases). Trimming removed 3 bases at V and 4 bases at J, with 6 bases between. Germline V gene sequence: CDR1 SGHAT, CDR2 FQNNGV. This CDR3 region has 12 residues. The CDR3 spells CASSFQGETQYF. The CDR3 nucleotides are TGTGCCAGCAGCTTCCAGGGAGAGACCCAGTACTTC.

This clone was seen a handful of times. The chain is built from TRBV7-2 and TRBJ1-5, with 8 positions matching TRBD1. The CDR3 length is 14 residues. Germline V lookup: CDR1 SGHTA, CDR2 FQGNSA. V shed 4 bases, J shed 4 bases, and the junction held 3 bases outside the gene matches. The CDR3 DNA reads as TGTGCCAGCAGCTGGGGACAGGAGAATCAGCCCCAGCATTTT. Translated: CASSWGQENQPQHF. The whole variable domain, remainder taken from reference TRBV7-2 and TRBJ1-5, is GAGVSQSPSNKVTEKGKDVELRCDPISGHTALYWYRQSLGQGLEFLIYFQGNSAPDKSGLPSDRFSAERTGGSVSTLTIQRTQQEDSAVYLCASSWGQENQPQHFGDGTRLSIL.

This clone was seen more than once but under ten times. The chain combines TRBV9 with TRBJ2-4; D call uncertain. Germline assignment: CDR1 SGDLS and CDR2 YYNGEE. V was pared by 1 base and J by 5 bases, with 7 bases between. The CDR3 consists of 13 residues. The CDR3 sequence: CASSVSSENIQYF. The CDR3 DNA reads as TGTGCCAGCAGCGTAAGCAGCGAAAACATTCAGTACTTC.